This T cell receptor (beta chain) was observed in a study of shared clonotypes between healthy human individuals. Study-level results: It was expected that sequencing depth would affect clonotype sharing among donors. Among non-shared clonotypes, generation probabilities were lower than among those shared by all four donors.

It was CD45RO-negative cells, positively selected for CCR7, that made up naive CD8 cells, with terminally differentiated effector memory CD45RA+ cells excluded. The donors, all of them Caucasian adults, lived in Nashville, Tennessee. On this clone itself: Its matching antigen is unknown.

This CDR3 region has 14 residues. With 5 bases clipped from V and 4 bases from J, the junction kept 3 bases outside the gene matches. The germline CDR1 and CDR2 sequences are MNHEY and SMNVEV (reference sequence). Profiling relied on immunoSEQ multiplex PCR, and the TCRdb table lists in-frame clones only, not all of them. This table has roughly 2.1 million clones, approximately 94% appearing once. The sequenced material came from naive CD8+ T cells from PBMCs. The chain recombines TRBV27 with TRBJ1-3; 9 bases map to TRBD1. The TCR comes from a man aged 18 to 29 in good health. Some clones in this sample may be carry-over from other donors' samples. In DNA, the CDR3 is TGTGCCAGCAGTCCCGGACAGGGGGGAAACACCATATATTTT. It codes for CASSPGQGGNTIYF.